These 26 T cell receptor beta chains originate from one sample sequenced in a study of T cell responses to AZD1222 COVID-19 vaccine. Assay: immunoSEQ multiplex PCR; the TCRdb copy retains only in-frame clones and omits some. The sample carries about 140,000 clones, approximately 92% recorded once. The material was peripheral blood, obtained 28 days after the second AZD1222 dose. These TCRs come from an adult who received the AZD1222 COVID-19 vaccine.

The chain couples TRBV3-1 (or the pseudogene TRBV3-2) to TRBJ2-1; D is possibly TRBD1 or TRBD2 (5 bases each). V lost 5 bases and J 8 bases, leaving 19 bases between the germline ends. The length of the CDR3 is 15 residues. Germline V gene data show CDR1 as LGHDT and CDR2 as YNNKEL (reference sequence). The CDR3 region is CASSKWDGHGDEQFF. The CDR3 DNA reads TGTGCCAGCAGCAAGTGGGACGGACATGGGGATGAGCAGTTCTTC.

This chain joins TRBV7-9 and TRBJ2-2; D unclear. Germline values: CDR1 SEHNR, CDR2 FQNEAQ (reference sequence). The CDR3 contains 17 residues. Trimming left V 2 bases short and J 1 base short, with 14 bases between. This CDR3 reads CASSLSDWTQNTGELFF. CDR3 sequence (DNA): TGTGCCAGCAGCTTAAGCGATTGGACGCAGAACACCGGGGAGCTGTTTTTT.

The chain employs TRBV5-4 and TRBJ1-3; perhaps TRBD1 as D (6 bases). Trimming shortened V by 4 bases and J by 4 bases, and 18 bases separated the two germline ends. The CDR3 length is 16 residues. Per germline, CDR1 SGHNT and CDR2 YYREEE (reference sequence). The CDR3 region is CASSRGGALGGNTIYF. Here the CDR3 DNA reads TGTGCCAGCAGCCGAGGGGGGGCGTTAGGCGGAAACACCATATATTTT.

The genes are TRBV7-9 and TRBJ1-3, with D hard to call. Germline assignment: CDR1 SEHNR and CDR2 FQNEAQ (reference sequence). This CDR3 is 17 amino acids long. The V end was cut by 1 base, the J end by 0 bases, with 13 bases between. The CDR3 sequence is CASSLGPGPSSGNTIYF. CDR3 DNA sequence: TGTGCCAGCAGCTTAGGGCCAGGTCCAAGCTCTGGAAACACCATATATTTT.

V and J are TRBV7-6 and TRBJ1-3; TRBD1 aligns across 7 bases. The V gene end was trimmed by 4 bases and the J gene end by 7 bases; junction bases not matched to a gene: 10. The CDR3 spans 15 residues. Germline V gives CDR1 SGHVS, CDR2 FNYEAQ. CDR3: CASSSLQGTYNTIYF. The CDR3 nucleotides are TGTGCCAGCAGCTCCTTACAGGGGACCTACAACACCATATATTTT.

The CDR3: CASGDSNQPQHF. The DNA for the CDR3 is TGTGCCAGCGGCGACAGCAATCAGCCCCAGCATTTT. The V and J genes are TRBV12-3 or TRBV12-4 and TRBJ1-5; D is uncertain. Trimming removed 8 bases from V and 1 base from J, with 6 bases in between. The CDR3 has 12 residues.

The genes are TRBV7-9 and TRBJ2-3; 7 bases agree with TRBD1. V lost 5 bases and J lost 5; bases outside the gene matches: 7. This CDR3 contains 14 residues. The germline V gene encodes CDR1 SEHNR and CDR2 FQNEAQ (reference sequence). The CDR3: CASSHRQGEDTQYF. CDR3 sequence (DNA): TGTGCCAGCAGCCACAGACAGGGAGAAGATACGCAGTATTTT.

The rearrangement links TRBV4-1 to TRBJ2-5, with 9 bases aligning to TRBD2. V dropped 2 bases and J dropped 2; count of bases not matched to a gene: 3. The CDR3 covers 15 residues. Germline V gene lookup returns CDR1 MGHRA and CDR2 YSYEKL. CDR3: CASSQMTSGQETQYF. In nucleotides, the CDR3 is TGCGCCAGCAGCCAAATGACTAGCGGACAAGAGACCCAGTACTTC.

CDR3 nucleotide sequence: TGTGCCAGCAGCCAAGTGGCCACTGGCGGCTACACCTTC. Its protein is CASSQVATGGYTF. The chain employs TRBV14 and TRBJ1-2, with D uncertain. The V end lost 1 base, the J end lost 8 bases, and 11 bases lay between the germline ends. Germline CDR1 SGHDN, CDR2 FVKESK. This CDR3 is 13 amino acids long.

The chain recombines TRBV9 with TRBJ2-7, with 12 nucleotides matching TRBD2. CDR1 is SGDLS, CDR2 YYNGEE, per germline. The CDR3 contains 15 residues. The V gene end was trimmed by 3 bases and the J gene end by 6 bases; junction bases not matched to a gene: 7. CDR3 residues: CASSAASGGAFEQYF. DNA for the CDR3: TGTGCCAGCAGCGCTGCTAGCGGGGGGGCCTTCGAGCAGTACTTC.

The V and J genes are TRBV7-9 and TRBJ1-1; D not resolved. The V end lost 7 bases, the J end lost 12 bases, and 9 bases lay between the germline ends. CDR3 size: 9 residues. Per germline, CDR1 SEHNR and CDR2 FQNEAQ (reference sequence). The CDR3 DNA reads as TGTGCCAGCACCCCTTCTACTTTCTTT. Its protein product is CASTPSTFF.

The V and J genes are TRBV5-1 and TRBJ2-2, with unresolved D. This CDR3 is 12 amino acids long. Germline V gives CDR1 SGHRS, CDR2 YFSETQ. V was trimmed by 7 bases and J by 6 bases, leaving 10 bases between them. In DNA form, the CDR3 reads TGCGCCAGCTTCCTGAGTCCCGGGGAGCTGTTTTTT. Translation: CASFLSPGELFF.

This clone has more than one count but fewer than ten. The chain joins TRBV4-2 to TRBJ1-5; a weak D match, TRBD1 (6 bases). CDR1 is LGHNA and CDR2 is YNFKEQ in the germline V gene. The CDR3 has 15 residues. V was trimmed by 1 base and J by 4 bases, leaving 11 bases between them. CDR3 nucleotide sequence: TGTGCCAGCAGCCAAGCAGGGGATCAGAATCAGCCCCAGCATTTT. Protein: CASSQAGDQNQPQHF.

The V call is TRBV6-5, the J call TRBJ2-1; TRBD1 aligns across 9 bases. The germline CDR1 and CDR2 sequences are MNHEY and SVGAGI. With 9 bases clipped from V and 9 bases from J, the junction kept 9 bases outside the gene matches. CDR3 length equals 13 residues. This CDR3 is CASGTGPFREQFF. CDR3 DNA sequence: TGTGCCAGTGGGACAGGGCCGTTTCGTGAGCAGTTCTTC.

The chain combines TRBV7-8 with TRBJ2-7; D not resolved. Per germline, CDR1 SGHVS and CDR2 FQNEAQ. Trimming took 4 bases from V and 1 from J, leaving 8 bases between them. The CDR3 covers 13 residues. CDR3 residues: CASSSLMSYEQYF. The CDR3 nucleotides read TGTGCCAGCAGCTCCCTGATGTCCTACGAGCAGTACTTC.

As DNA, the CDR3 is TGTGCCAGCAGTTTAAGGGGAATCGGGGAGCTGTTTTTT. This sequence encodes CASSLRGIGELFF. The chain couples TRBV27 to TRBJ2-2, with a possible D match to TRBD1 (5 bases). The CDR3 covers 13 residues. Trimming pared 2 bases from V and 7 bases from J, leaving 8 bases between. Germline-derived CDR1 and CDR2 are MNHEY and SMNVEV (reference sequence).

V is TRBV5-1 and J is TRBJ2-7; D gene ambiguous. Trimming removed 2 bases at V and 2 bases at J, with 8 bases between. This CDR3 has 13 amino acids. The V gene's germline CDR1 is SGHRS and CDR2 YFSETQ. In DNA form, the CDR3 reads TGCGCCAGCAGCTTAGCTTCGACCTACGAGCAGTACTTC. This sequence encodes CASSLASTYEQYF.

CDR3 sequence reads: CASSLQGSTEAFF. The CDR3 region has the DNA TGTGCCAGCAGCTTACAGGGTTCCACTGAAGCTTTCTTT. The chain employs TRBV5-5 and TRBJ1-1, with D possibly TRBD1 on 6 matching bases. Germline V gene data show CDR1 as SGHKS and CDR2 as YYEKEE (reference sequence). The CDR3 totals 13 residues. V was clipped by 2 bases and J by 4 bases, with 9 bases between them.

The chain couples TRBV19 to TRBJ1-1; TRBD1 is a possible D gene (6 bases). CDR3 length equals 15 residues. Germline V gene data show CDR1 as LNHDA and CDR2 as SQIVND (reference sequence). The V gene lost 3 bases and the J gene lost 3 bases, with 14 bases spanning the gap. CDR3 sequence: CASSIWSGADTEAFF. The CDR3 DNA follows: TGTGCCAGTAGTATCTGGTCGGGGGCGGACACTGAAGCTTTCTTT.

The gene calls are TRBV3-1 (or the pseudogene TRBV3-2) and TRBJ1-4; 10 bases agree with TRBD1. The CDR3 sequence is 16 residues long. Germline V gives CDR1 LGHDT, CDR2 YNNKEL (reference sequence). The ends lost 4 bases at V and 8 bases at J; junction bases unmatched: 10. CDR3 sequence: CASSRGTGVGLEKLFF. DNA for the CDR3: TGTGCCAGCAGCCGTGGGACAGGGGTAGGATTGGAAAAACTGTTTTTT.

J is TRBJ1-1 and V is TRBV7-2; D possibly corresponds to TRBD1 (6 bases). Trimming removed 3 bases at V and 3 bases at J, with 20 bases between. Germline loops: CDR1 SGHTA, CDR2 FQGNSA. The CDR3 covers 17 residues. In DNA, the CDR3 is TGTGCCAGCAGCTTCCCCCGAGAGGCAGGGGCGGACACTGAAGCTTTCTTT. Amino acid sequence: CASSFPREAGADTEAFF.

This clone appeared once. The V gene is TRBV20-1, the J gene TRBJ2-5; D ambiguous. This CDR3 comprises 10 residues. The germline CDR1 and CDR2 sequences are DFQATT and SNEGSKA (reference sequence). CDR3 residues: CSGLGETQYF. The CDR3 DNA reads as TGCAGCGGGCTGGGAGAGACCCAGTACTTC.

The chain has TRBV15 and TRBJ2-5; D is unclear. Germline V CDR1 and CDR2: LNHNV, YYDKDF (reference sequence). The germline V and J ends were trimmed by 1 base and 5 bases, with 14 bases remaining between them. The CDR3 loop spans 15 amino acids. The DNA for the CDR3 is TGTGCCACCAGCAGAGGTAGTACAGTGGGGGAGACCCAGTACTTC. Its translation is CATSRGSTVGETQYF.

The chain couples TRBV29-1 to TRBJ1-1; the D is unclear. Germline CDR1 and CDR2: SQVTM and ANQGSEA. The V gene lost 1 base and the J gene lost 1 base, with 7 bases spanning the gap. The CDR3 sequence is 13 residues long. CDR3: CSVEVSPNTEAFF. CDR3 in DNA: TGCAGCGTTGAAGTCTCCCCGAACACTGAAGCTTTCTTT.

This chain links TRBV7-3 with TRBJ2-3, with D unresolved. The V end lost 6 bases, the J end lost 4 bases, and 14 bases lay between the germline ends. CDR1 and CDR2 (germline): SGHTA, FQGTGA. CDR3 length equals 14 residues. CDR3 amino acids: CASRSMMNADTQYF. The CDR3 coding sequence is TGTGCCAGCAGATCGATGATGAACGCAGATACGCAGTATTTT.

The chain joins TRBV28 to TRBJ1-5, with D maybe TRBD1 (6 bases). Trimming stripped 7 bases from V and 3 bases from J, with 16 bases between. Germline V gives CDR1 MDHEN, CDR2 SYDVKM. This CDR3 has 15 residues. The CDR3 sequence is CASTLRAGANQPQHF. The CDR3 DNA is TGTGCCAGCACCCTTAGGGCGGGGGCCAATCAGCCCCAGCATTTT.